In this sample, the clone carrying this TCR beta chain turned up once. The antigen remains unidentified. This sample was included in a study of graft-versus-host responses after intestinal transplantation. Study details: Multivisceral, liver-intestinal, or isolated intestinal grafts were transplanted into recipients. Every one of the recipients received anti-thymocyte globulin induction and afterwards took tacrolimus and steroids for around 3 years. Study-wide findings and caveats: Across patients carrying graft-donor T cell macrochimerism, allografts held high graft-versus-host to host-versus-graft clonal ratios. Maximum circulating GvH clone levels tracked with early post-transplant HvG decreases.

Sequencing was performed with immunoSEQ multiplex PCR; in TCRdb, only in-frame clones are kept and a portion is missing. The sample shows tens of thousands of clones, 90% to 95% of them seen only once. The sequencing here drew on unstimulated CD4+ T cells sorted from spleen or lymph node cells, taken before intestinal transplant. The origin of this receptor is a human donor who received an intestinal transplant.

This chain's CDR3 is CAWSPTWRGEKLFF. The CDR3 region has the DNA TGTGCCTGGAGCCCCACATGGAGGGGTGAAAAACTGTTTTTT. The gene calls are TRBV30 and TRBJ1-4; D may be TRBD1 (5 bases). The CDR3 contains 14 residues. V lost 3 bases and J lost 7, with 15 bases in between. Germline CDR1 is GTSNPN and CDR2 is SVGIG (reference sequence).